This TCR beta chain was profiled in a study of Tregs in tolerant kidney transplant recipients. V lost 4 bases and J lost 11, with 14 bases in between. From germline, CDR1 is SGHRS and CDR2 YFSETQ. The CDR3 length is 12 residues. Method: immunoSEQ multiplex PCR; TCRdb's copy keeps in-frame clones and lacks some. The sample yields 60,000 or so clones, 80% to 90% seen once. This chain connects TRBV5-1 to TRBJ2-3, with D possibly TRBD1 on 6 matching bases. This TCR derives from a human donor who received a combined kidney and bone marrow transplant. The material was Tregs from blood, obtained before the transplant. CDR3: CASSGGFMEQYF. CDR3 in DNA: TGCGCCAGCAGCGGGGGCTTTATGGAGCAGTATTTT.